Shown below are 15 T cell receptor beta chains from a single sample sequenced in a study of cytomegalovirus exposure and HLA in healthy donors. This PCR relied on a set of 60 Vbeta primers and 13 Jbeta primers. Sequenced by immunoSEQ multiplex PCR; TCRdb stores in-frame clones only, minus some. There are 150,000 to 200,000 clones in the sample; 75% to 80% occur only once, and 2.5% to 3% lies in the top ten. The sequencing input was PBMCs. The source is a female donor in good health and CMV-seronegative.

This chain uses TRBV5-8 with TRBJ1-3; the D is unclear. V was trimmed by 0 bases and J by 1 base, leaving 8 bases between them. From germline, CDR1 is SGHTS and CDR2 YDEGEE. CDR3 length equals 15 residues. CDR3 residues: CASSLDSGSGNTIYF. CDR3 coding DNA: TGTGCCAGCAGCTTGGACTCGGGGTCTGGAAACACCATATATTTT.

The CDR3 loop reads CASSRRDRATDTQYF. CDR3 bases: TGTGCCAGCAGTCGCCGGGACAGGGCGACAGATACGCAGTATTTT. The V gene is TRBV28, the J gene TRBJ2-3; TRBD1 matches 9 bases. Germline V lookup: CDR1 MDHEN, CDR2 SYDVKM. The CDR3 consists of 15 residues. The V and J ends lost 5 bases and 3 bases, in that order; junction bases with no gene match: 6.

V is TRBV14 and J is TRBJ2-1; possible D gene TRBD2, 5 bases. The V end lost 7 bases, the J end lost 7 bases, and 11 bases lay between the germline ends. From germline, CDR1 is SGHDN and CDR2 FVKESK. CDR3 length: 12 residues. The CDR3 region has the DNA TGTGCCAGCAACCGTCCGGGGAATGAGCAGTTCTTC. Translated: CASNRPGNEQFF. The whole variable domain, remainder taken from reference TRBV14 and TRBJ2-1, is EAGVTQFPSHSVIEKGQTVTLRCDPISGHDNLYWYRRVMGKEIKFLLHFVKESKQDESGMPNNRFLAERTGGTYSTLKVQPAELEDSGVYFCASNRPGNEQFFGPGTRLTVL.

V usage is TRBV15 and J usage is TRBJ2-5; TRBD2 is a possible D gene (5 bases). This CDR3 has 13 amino acids. V lost 8 bases and J 2 bases, leaving 12 bases between the germline ends. The germline V gene has CDR1 LNHNV and CDR2 YYDKDF (reference sequence). In DNA, the CDR3 is TGTGCCACCGGGATTGAGCGGCAAGAGACCCAGTACTTC. Protein product: CATGIERQETQYF.

The chain recombines TRBV7-3 with TRBJ2-3; D perhaps matches TRBD1 (7 bases). Trimming removed 5 bases from V and 3 bases from J, with 15 bases in between. Germline V gives CDR1 SGHTA, CDR2 FQGTGA. This CDR3 has 15 residues. DNA of the CDR3: TGTGCCAGCAGCAGGGGCAGGGGGAGGACAGATACGCAGTATTTT. Its translation: CASSRGRGRTDTQYF.

The CDR3 loop is CAIREGTGSYEQYF. DNA of the CDR3: TGTGCCATCAGGGAGGGGACAGGGTCCTACGAGCAGTACTTC. V usage is TRBV10-3 and J usage is TRBJ2-7; 9 bases map to TRBD1. The CDR3 length is 14 residues. Trimming cost V 6 bases and J 1 base; bases outside gene matches: 4. The germline CDR1 and CDR2 sequences are ENHRY and SYGVKD.

The CDR3 loop reads CASSVKAGYNEQFF. Written as DNA, the CDR3 is TGTGCCAGCAGCGTCAAGGCGGGATACAATGAGCAGTTCTTC. The chain has TRBV9 and TRBJ2-1, with D perhaps matching TRBD2 (6 bases). Between the trimmed V and J ends, which lost 2 bases and 4 bases, there was a span of 10 bases. There are 14 residues in the CDR3. Per germline, CDR1 SGDLS and CDR2 YYNGEE.

This chain joins TRBV28 and TRBJ2-4; 8 positions match TRBD1. CDR1 and CDR2 from the germline V gene are MDHEN and SYDVKM. V shed 7 bases, J shed 1 base, and the junction held 21 bases outside the gene matches. The CDR3 has 20 amino acids. Written as DNA, the CDR3 is TGTGCCAGCACCCCTCTTTCATTAAGGCGAGACAGGGGTGCCAAAAACATTCAGTACTTC. Residues: CASTPLSLRRDRGAKNIQYF. The variable domain in full, completed from reference TRBV28 and TRBJ2-4, reads DVKVTQSSRYLVKRTGEKVFLECVQDMDHENMFWYRQDPGLGLRLIYFSYDVKMKEKGDIPEGYSVSREKKERFSLILESASTNQTSMYLCASTPLSLRRDRGAKNIQYFGAGTRLSVL.

The V call is TRBV10-3, the J call TRBJ2-1, with D possibly matching TRBD2 (7 bases). In germline, CDR1 is ENHRY, CDR2 SYGVKD. This CDR3 has 14 residues. V lost 6 bases and J lost 4, with 13 bases in between. The CDR3 nucleotides are TGTGCCATCAGGGGGGCGGGAGCTTACAATGAGCAGTTCTTC. Protein product: CAIRGAGAYNEQFF.

This chain uses TRBV28 with TRBJ1-5; 8 positions agree with TRBD1. Germline-derived CDR1 and CDR2 are MDHEN and SYDVKM. The CDR3 spans 16 residues. Trimming cost V 2 bases and J 0 bases; bases outside gene matches: 3. CDR3 sequence (DNA): TGTGCCAGCAGTTTAAACACAGGGGGTAGCAATCAGCCCCAGCATTTT. Translation gives CASSLNTGGSNQPQHF. Complete variable domain (other parts from reference TRBV28 and TRBJ1-5): DVKVTQSSRYLVKRTGEKVFLECVQDMDHENMFWYRQDPGLGLRLIYFSYDVKMKEKGDIPEGYSVSREKKERFSLILESASTNQTSMYLCASSLNTGGSNQPQHFGDGTRLSIL.

The chain couples TRBV27 to TRBJ2-3; D ambiguous. Trimming left V 6 bases short and J 6 bases short, with 10 bases between. This CDR3 is built from 12 residues. Germline V gives CDR1 MNHEY, CDR2 SMNVEV (reference sequence). This CDR3 reads CASSLYPDTQYF. Written as DNA, the CDR3 is TGTGCCAGCAGCCTATACCCCGATACGCAGTATTTT.

This chain uses TRBV19 with TRBJ2-5; D gene unclear. V dropped 4 bases and J dropped 2 bases, with 20 bases sitting between them. The CDR3 sequence is 17 residues long. CDR1 LNHDA and CDR2 SQIVND come from the germline V gene (reference sequence). The CDR3 reads CASSKGLGSLVQETQYF. The CDR3, as DNA: TGTGCCAGTAGTAAAGGTCTGGGCAGCCTGGTACAAGAGACCCAGTACTTC. The full variable domain, its missing parts supplied by reference TRBV19 and TRBJ2-5, is DGGITQSPKYLFRKEGQNVTLSCEQNLNHDAMYWYRQDPGQGLRLIYYSQIVNDFQKGDIAEGYSVSREKKESFPLTVTSAQKNPTAFYLCASSKGLGSLVQETQYFGPGTRLLVL.

A few counts support this clone. V gene TRBV4-2 combines with J gene TRBJ2-7; D gene unclear. Trimming left V 4 bases short and J 6 bases short, with 13 bases between. From germline, CDR1 is LGHNA and CDR2 YNFKEQ. The CDR3 is 13 amino acids. The CDR3 DNA is TGTGCCAGCAGCCTTGATCCTAGATCCGAGCAGTACTTC. It encodes CASSLDPRSEQYF.

This clone was found a few times. The V call is TRBV5-5, the J call TRBJ1-5; D remains ambiguous. This CDR3 spans 12 amino acids. The ends were cut back, 4 bases at V and 3 bases at J, with 5 bases in the middle. Germline CDR1 reads SGHKS; CDR2 reads YYEKEE (reference sequence). CDR3 bases: TGTGCCAGCAGCGACTACAATCAGCCCCAGCATTTT. It specifies CASSDYNQPQHF.

The table lists this clone with a few counts. Other DNA sequences in the sample encode the same CDR3. The chain uses TRBV5-1 and TRBJ1-2, with D perhaps TRBD1 (5 bases). Looked up from germline, CDR1 is SGHRS and CDR2 is YFSETQ. With 4 bases removed from V and 8 bases from J, the gap between germline ends came to 18 bases. This CDR3 spans 14 amino acids. This chain's CDR3 is CASSRSPTGGGYTF. The DNA of the CDR3 is TGCGCCAGCAGCCGGAGCCCCACGGGGGGGGGCTACACCTTC.